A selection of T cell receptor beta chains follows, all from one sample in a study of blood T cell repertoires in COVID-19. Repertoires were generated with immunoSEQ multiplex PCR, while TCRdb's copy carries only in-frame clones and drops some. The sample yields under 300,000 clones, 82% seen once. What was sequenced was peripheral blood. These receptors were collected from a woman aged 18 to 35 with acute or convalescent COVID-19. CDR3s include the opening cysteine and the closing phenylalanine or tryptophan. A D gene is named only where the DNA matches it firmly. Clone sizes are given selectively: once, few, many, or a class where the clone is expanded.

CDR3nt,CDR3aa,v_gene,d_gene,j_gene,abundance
TGCGCCAGCAGCTCTGGCGGCAGAGTGAACACTGAAGCTTTCTTT,CASSSGGRVNTEAFF,TRBV4-3,-,TRBJ1-1,-
TGTGCCAGCAGCTCGGACAGACATCAGCCCCAGCATTTT,CASSSDRHQPQHF,TRBV7-2,-,TRBJ1-5,-
TGTGCCAGCAGCGTAGGGAGGCCCTCCTACAATGAGCAGTTCTTC,CASSVGRPSYNEQFF,TRBV9,-,TRBJ2-1,-
TGTGCCAGCTCACCGGGGACAGCTAATCAGCCCCAGCATTTT,CASSPGTANQPQHF,TRBV18,TRBD1,TRBJ1-5,-
TGCAGCGTTGACGCGGGACAGGGGGCGTCTTACGAGCAGTACTTC,CSVDAGQGASYEQYF,TRBV29-1,TRBD1,TRBJ2-7,many
TGTGCCAGCAGTGCATCAGGGGGGACCTACAATGAGCAGTTCTTC,CASSASGGTYNEQFF,TRBV6-4,-,TRBJ2-1,-
TGTGCCATCAGTGATGGCCCCCCCACCGGGGAGCTGTTTTTT,CAISDGPPTGELFF,TRBV10-3,-,TRBJ2-2,-
TGTGCCAGTAAGAAGCGGGAACACAATGAGCAGTTCTTC,CASKKREHNEQFF,TRBV19,TRBD2,TRBJ2-1,-
TGTGCCTGGAGTGTAACGGGACTAGCGGGAGTGGGACGGACAGATACGCAGTATTTT,CAWSVTGLAGVGRTDTQYF,TRBV30,TRBD2,TRBJ2-3,-
TGTGCCAGCAGCTTAGCAGGCATAGCGGTGGGGGGAGAGACCCAGTACTTC,CASSLAGIAVGGETQYF,TRBV7-2,-,TRBJ2-5,-
TGTGCCAGCAGCTTATTGGTAGCGGGAAGCACCGGGGAGCTGTTTTTT,CASSLLVAGSTGELFF,TRBV7-2,TRBD2,TRBJ2-2,-
TGCGCCAGCAGTGAGTCGGTATTAGATCGGTGGGGAGGAAAACTGTTTTTT,CASSESVLDRWGGKLFF,TRBV10-2,-,TRBJ1-4,-
TGCGCCAGCAGCTTGGACCTAAGCTCCTACAATGAGCAGTTCTTC,CASSLDLSSYNEQFF,TRBV5-1,-,TRBJ2-1,few
TGCAGCGTTGATGGGGGGGGCACCGGGGAGCTGTTTTTT,CSVDGGGTGELFF,TRBV29-1,TRBD2,TRBJ2-2,once
TGTGCCAGCACTCCCCCCGCAGGGAACGGCTACACCTTC,CASTPPAGNGYTF,TRBV28,-,TRBJ1-2,-
TGTGCCAGCAGTACCACAGGGGGCCGGTACGAGCAGTACTTC,CASSTTGGRYEQYF,TRBV27,TRBD1,TRBJ2-7,once
TGTGCCAGCAGTTTATCCGGGACAGGGAAGGAGACCCAGTACTTC,CASSLSGTGKETQYF,TRBV27,TRBD1,TRBJ2-5,-